Sequencing of this TCR beta chain was carried out in a study of shared clonotypes between healthy human individuals. Germline trimming cut 0 bases from V and 7 bases from J; bases unmatched to any gene: 4. The CDR3 sequence is 15 residues long. Germline V lookup: CDR1 SGHRS, CDR2 YFSETQ. Sequenced by immunoSEQ multiplex PCR; TCRdb stores in-frame clones only, minus some. The data show about 1 million clones, 65% to 75% seen once. All donors qualified as healthy HIV-negative adults and had experienced no recent acute infections or vaccinations. It was into CD45RA+ naive and CD45RA-negative memory subsets that the CD4+ cells were split.

The chain links TRBV5-1 to TRBJ1-4, with TRBD1 matching 9 bases. The sequence came from a man between 18 and 29 years old in good health. Sequenced: memory CD4+ T cells sorted from blood. As for subset: CD45RA-negative fraction. Here the CDR3 reads CASSLEGQGSEKLFF. CDR3 in DNA: TGCGCCAGCAGCTTGGAGGGACAGGGATCTGAAAAACTGTTTTTT.